These 32 T cell receptor beta chains originate from one sample sequenced in a study of cytomegalovirus exposure and HLA in healthy donors. The PCR had 60 Vbeta and 13 Jbeta primers. Using immunoSEQ multiplex PCR, the repertoire was profiled, and TCRdb retains in-frame clones only, with some absent. This sample carries approximately 200,000 clones, 60% to 80% of them seen once, and the ten largest clones take roughly 1.9%. The sequencing sample was made of PBMCs. The receptors shown here come from a man between 18 and 35 years old in good health and CMV-seronegative.

This clone was seen just once. The CDR3 is CASSLGGGRGTGELFF. CDR3 coding DNA: TGTGCCAGCAGCTTAGGAGGGGGCCGGGGGACCGGGGAGCTGTTTTTT. The V and J genes are TRBV7-9 and TRBJ2-2; maybe TRBD1 (7 bases). This CDR3 is built from 16 residues. Germline V gene lookup returns CDR1 SEHNR and CDR2 FQNEAQ (reference sequence). With 1 base removed from V and 5 bases from J, the gap between germline ends came to 14 bases.

The genes are TRBV30 and TRBJ1-1; 10 nucleotides match TRBD1. CDR1 is GTSNPN, CDR2 SVGIG, per germline (reference sequence). With V trimmed by 6 bases and J by 0 bases, 4 bases remained unmatched. The CDR3 length is 14 residues. CDR3 in amino acids: CACDRGLMNTEAFF. The CDR3 DNA follows: TGTGCCTGCGACAGGGGGCTTATGAACACTGAAGCTTTCTTT.

The chain combines TRBV6-1 with TRBJ2-7; 9 bases match TRBD2. This CDR3 comprises 15 residues. Trimming at V came to 4 bases and at J to 3 bases, leaving 7 bases not matched to a gene. Germline V lookup: CDR1 MNHNS, CDR2 SASEGT. Written as DNA, the CDR3 is TGTGCCAGCAGTGGGGCGGGAGGGCCGGGCTACGAGCAGTACTTC. Translating gives CASSGAGGPGYEQYF.

The CDR3 is CASSQLTGTEAFF. The CDR3, as DNA: TGTGCCAGCAGCCAATTGACGGGCACTGAAGCTTTCTTT. The V gene is TRBV14, the J gene TRBJ1-1; D unresolved. Germline CDR1 and CDR2: SGHDN and FVKESK. The CDR3 sequence is 13 residues long. V dropped 2 bases and J dropped 4 bases, with 8 bases sitting between them.

V usage is TRBV9 and J usage is TRBJ2-5, with D perhaps TRBD2 (5 bases). The CDR3 runs to 13 residues. Germline CDR1 reads SGDLS; CDR2 reads YYNGEE. V was trimmed by 4 bases and J by 5 bases, leaving 12 bases between them. CDR3 in amino acids: CASSSGFDETQYF. CDR3 DNA sequence: TGTGCCAGCAGCTCGGGGTTCGACGAGACCCAGTACTTC.

The genes are TRBV5-6 and TRBJ2-5; 10 bases match TRBD2. The CDR3 totals 15 residues. V gave up 4 bases and J gave up 1 base; unmatched junction bases: 4. The germline V gene has CDR1 SGHDT and CDR2 YYEEEE. The CDR3 coding sequence is TGTGCCAGCAGCCCCCTAGCGGGGGCCCAAGAGACCCAGTACTTC. This encodes CASSPLAGAQETQYF.

The chain uses TRBV4-2 and TRBJ2-1, with 9 nucleotides matching TRBD2. Germline assignment: CDR1 LGHNA and CDR2 YNFKEQ. V gave up 0 bases and J gave up 0 bases; unmatched junction bases: 6. This CDR3 has 18 amino acids. As DNA, the CDR3 is TGTGCCAGCAGCCAAGAGGGTCAACTAGCGGGCTCCTACAATGAGCAGTTCTTC. As protein: CASSQEGQLAGSYNEQFF.

This chain uses TRBV6-5 with TRBJ1-1; D is uncertain. The CDR3 is 16 residues long. V lost 4 bases and J lost 5, with 20 bases in between. The germline V gene encodes CDR1 MNHEY and CDR2 SVGAGI. The CDR3 sequence is CASSWTNSQLFTEAFF. The DNA for the CDR3 is TGTGCCAGCAGTTGGACTAACAGCCAACTCTTTACTGAAGCTTTCTTT.

This CDR3 reads CASSVDPQEGTGDDGYTF. The CDR3 region has the DNA TGTGCCAGCAGCGTAGACCCCCAGGAAGGGACAGGGGACGATGGCTACACCTTC. The chain has TRBV9 and TRBJ1-2; TRBD1 matches at 10 bases. The length of the CDR3 is 18 residues. With V trimmed by 0 bases and J by 6 bases, 14 bases remained unmatched. In germline, CDR1 is SGDLS, CDR2 YYNGEE.

The gene calls are TRBV18 and TRBJ1-3, with D hard to call. The CDR3 runs to 16 residues. Looked up from germline, CDR1 is KGHSH and CDR2 is LQKENI. V lost 1 base to trimming and J lost 3 bases, with 13 bases between them. CDR3 coding DNA: TGTGCCAGCTCACCACGCCACGGTCAACTTGGAAACACCATATATTTT. Translated: CASSPRHGQLGNTIYF.

The chain is built from TRBV7-6 and TRBJ2-7; TRBD2 aligns across 7 bases. Per the germline V gene, CDR1 is SGHVS and CDR2 is FNYEAQ. V dropped 5 bases and J dropped 2; count of bases not matched to a gene: 9. This CDR3 contains 15 residues. The CDR3 DNA reads as TGTGCCAGCAGCGCTGATCCTAGCGGTGCCTACGAGCAGTACTTC. Translating gives CASSADPSGAYEQYF.

Comment on this clone: A read error may produce the germline difference seen at one junction end. This rearrangement joins TRBV11-3 to TRBJ2-7; TRBD1 matches 10 bases. Per the germline V gene, CDR1 is SGHNT and CDR2 is YENEEA. This CDR3 comprises 14 residues. DNA of the CDR3: TGTGCCAGCATCTCGAGACAGGGGGCGTGCGAGCAGCACTTC. Translated: CASISRQGACEQHF.

Points on this clone: A read error may account for a junction end that differs from germline. CDR3 amino acids: CASRIRQDGSLLHF. CDR3 nucleotides: TGCGCCAGCAGAATTAGACAGGACGGCTCACTCCTCCACTTT. This chain joins TRBV5-1 and TRBJ1-6, with a tentative D call TRBD1 (6 bases). The germline V gene has CDR1 SGHRS and CDR2 YFSETQ. CDR3 length: 14 amino acids.

J is TRBJ1-1 and V is TRBV5-1; 8 nucleotides line up with TRBD1. Trimming at V came to 4 bases and at J to 6 bases, leaving 8 bases not matched to a gene. The CDR3 has 14 amino acids. The germline CDR1 and CDR2 sequences are SGHRS and YFSETQ. In DNA form, the CDR3 reads TGCGCCAGCAGCCTAAACGGACAGGGCCCTGAAGCTTTCTTT. Protein sequence: CASSLNGQGPEAFF.

V is TRBV27 and J is TRBJ2-3, with D maybe TRBD2 (7 bases). The CDR3 consists of 17 residues. V lost 5 bases and J lost 8, with 26 bases in between. Germline V CDR1 and CDR2: MNHEY, SMNVEV (reference sequence). The CDR3 DNA reads TGTGCCAGCAGTCCACTACCTGCTCGTGGGGGGGGGCCTACGCAGTATTTT. Its translation: CASSPLPARGGGPTQYF.

This chain links TRBV29-1 with TRBJ2-7; TRBD1 matches 8 bases. The germline V gene has CDR1 SQVTM and CDR2 ANQGSEA. The CDR3 consists of 14 residues. The trim removed 0 bases at V and 4 bases at J, leaving 5 bases unmatched. The CDR3 nucleotides are TGCAGCGTTGAAGATGGGACAGGCCCATACGAGCAGTACTTC. This sequence encodes CSVEDGTGPYEQYF.

The rearrangement uses TRBV5-6 and TRBJ2-1; perhaps TRBD2 as D (5 bases). The CDR3 extends over 15 amino acids. V was cut by 6 bases and J by 4 bases, with 17 bases left in between. The germline CDR1 and CDR2 sequences are SGHDT and YYEEEE. The CDR3 DNA sequence: TGTGCCAGCATCCTCAGCGGTACTCAATACAATGAGCAGTTCTTC. Its translation is CASILSGTQYNEQFF.

The chain links TRBV6-1 to TRBJ1-5, with 7 nucleotides matching TRBD1. V lost 3 bases and J lost 5; bases outside the gene matches: 4. CDR1 MNHNS and CDR2 SASEGT come from the germline V gene. This CDR3 has 14 amino acids. The CDR3 loop reads CASSDPQGYQPQHF. The CDR3 DNA reads as TGTGCCAGCAGTGACCCACAGGGGTATCAGCCCCAGCATTTT.

The CDR3: CASSDSALAGGPRGNEQFF. CDR3 in DNA: TGTGCCAGCAGTGACAGTGCACTAGCGGGAGGGCCAAGGGGGAATGAGCAGTTCTTC. The chain employs TRBV6-4 and TRBJ2-1, with 13 bases identical to TRBD2. This CDR3 comprises 19 residues. Losses at the gene ends were 2 bases for V and 7 bases for J; bases not matched to a gene: 14. CDR1 is MRHNA and CDR2 is SNTAGT in the germline V gene.

The V call is TRBV7-3, the J call TRBJ2-2; D unresolved. CDR3 length: 13 residues. The V gene lost 3 bases and the J gene lost 6 bases, with 8 bases spanning the gap. Germline V CDR1 and CDR2: SGHTA, FQGTGA. Written as DNA, the CDR3 is TGTGCCAGCAGCTTTCAGCGCTCCGGGGAGCTGTTTTTT. Translating it yields CASSFQRSGELFF.

The chain joins TRBV25-1 to TRBJ2-1, with 11 bases lining up with TRBD2. Germline V CDR1 and CDR2: MGHDK, SYGVNS. The CDR3 has 16 residues. The junction had 7 bases not matched to a gene; V was cut back by 3 bases and J by 6 bases. In nucleotides, the CDR3 is TGTGCCAGCAGTGATTCCTCCGGGACTAGCGGCAATGAGCAGTTCTTC. As protein: CASSDSSGTSGNEQFF. The whole variable domain, remainder taken from reference TRBV25-1 and TRBJ2-1, is EADIYQTPRYLVIGTGKKITLECSQTMGHDKMYWYQQDPGMELHLIHYSYGVNSTEKGDLSSESTVSRIRTEHFPLTLESARPSHTSQYLCASSDSSGTSGNEQFFGPGTRLTVL.

V gene TRBV9 combines with J gene TRBJ1-4; maybe TRBD1 (6 bases). CDR3 length: 13 amino acids. Deletions cut 4 bases from V and 8 bases from J, with 12 bases between. Germline CDR1 is SGDLS and CDR2 is YYNGEE. This CDR3 is CASSKTGLEKLFF. The CDR3 nucleotides read TGTGCCAGCAGCAAAACAGGGCTCGAAAAACTGTTTTTT.

J is TRBJ2-5 and V is TRBV10-3; TRBD1 agrees at 10 bases. This CDR3 spans 16 amino acids. V lost 6 bases to trimming and J lost 5 bases; unmatched junction nucleotides: 12. Germline V gene data show CDR1 as ENHRY and CDR2 as SYGVKD. CDR3: CAISGYGTGESETQYF. The CDR3 DNA is TGTGCCATCAGCGGGTATGGGACAGGGGAATCGGAGACCCAGTACTTC.

V is TRBV5-5 and J is TRBJ1-3, with a tentative D call TRBD1 (6 bases). Per germline, CDR1 SGHKS and CDR2 YYEKEE (reference sequence). The CDR3 consists of 14 residues. V lost 2 bases, J lost 1 base, and 7 bases lay in between. CDR3 region: CASSLQGSGNTIYF. CDR3 nucleotides: TGTGCCAGCAGCTTACAGGGTTCTGGAAACACCATATATTTT. Drawing the rest from reference TRBV5-5 and TRBJ1-3, the complete variable domain is DAGVTQSPTHLIKTRGQQVTLRCSPISGHKSVSWYQQVLGQGPQFIFQYYEKEERGRGNFPDRFSARQFPNYSSELNVNALLLGDSALYLCASSLQGSGNTIYFGEGSWLTVV.

The V and J genes are TRBV28 and TRBJ2-1; 7 bases are shared with TRBD1. This CDR3 region has 12 residues. V gave up 6 bases and J gave up 9 bases; unmatched junction bases: 5. The V gene's germline CDR1 is MDHEN and CDR2 SYDVKM. Here the CDR3 DNA reads TGTGCCAGCAGCCCATCAGGGGGTGAGCAGTTCTTC. It specifies CASSPSGGEQFF.

The V and J genes are TRBV7-2 and TRBJ1-1; D might be TRBD1 (5 bases). The V and J ends lost 1 base and 10 bases respectively, with 10 bases between them. CDR1 is SGHTA and CDR2 is FQGNSA in the germline V gene. The length of the CDR3 is 12 residues. The CDR3 DNA sequence: TGTGCCAGCAGCTTAGAGGGCAGGGTAGCTTTCTTT. Amino acid sequence: CASSLEGRVAFF. The full variable domain, completed using reference TRBV7-2 and TRBJ1-1, is GAGVSQSPSNKVTEKGKDVELRCDPISGHTALYWYRQSLGQGLEFLIYFQGNSAPDKSGLPSDRFSAERTGGSVSTLTIQRTQQEDSAVYLCASSLEGRVAFFGQGTRLTVV.

The chain employs TRBV9 and TRBJ2-3, with D perhaps matching TRBD2 (5 bases). Trimming shortened V by 3 bases and J by 6 bases, and 20 bases separated the two germline ends. The CDR3 runs to 16 residues. Germline-derived CDR1 and CDR2 are SGDLS and YYNGEE. The CDR3 protein is CASSADKEVQTDTQYF. CDR3 in DNA: TGTGCCAGCAGCGCTGACAAGGAGGTTCAAACGGATACGCAGTATTTT.

As concerns this clone: One junction end disagrees with the germline gene, perhaps due to a read error. The chain employs TRBV7-7 and TRBJ2-5; a weak D match, TRBD2 (6 bases). The CDR3 has 13 residues. Germline lookup yields CDR1 SSHAT and CDR2 FNYEAQ (reference sequence). CDR3 residues: CASSLGTRETQYF. CDR3 nucleotides: TGTGCTAGCAGCCTCGGGACTCGAGAGACCCAGTACTTC.

This clone turned up a few times. CDR3 sequence (DNA): TGTGCCAGCAGCTTGGGGGACAGGGTACAGTACTTC. Amino acid sequence: CASSLGDRVQYF. The rearrangement links TRBV5-6 to TRBJ2-7; TRBD1 matches 9 bases. The CDR3 loop spans 12 amino acids. V shed 0 bases and J 10 bases; nucleotides not matched to a gene: 2. Looked up from germline, CDR1 is SGHDT and CDR2 is YYEEEE. Variable domain in full (rest from reference TRBV5-6 and TRBJ2-7): DAGVTQSPTHLIKTRGQQVTLRCSPKSGHDTVSWYQQALGQGPQFIFQYYEEEERQRGNFPDRFSGHQFPNYSSELNVNALLLGDSALYLCASSLGDRVQYFGPGTRLTVT.

This clone was counted a few times. The CDR3 region is CASSPTGGTWANEKLFF. The CDR3 region has the DNA TGTGCCAGCAGCCCCACAGGGGGCACTTGGGCTAATGAAAAACTGTTTTTT. The chain combines TRBV9 with TRBJ1-4, with TRBD1 matching 9 bases. Germline V lookup: CDR1 SGDLS, CDR2 YYNGEE. The CDR3 runs to 17 residues. With 4 bases clipped from V and 3 bases from J, the junction kept 10 bases outside the gene matches.

The genes are TRBV5-4 and TRBJ2-2; D gene uncertain. Trimming took 5 bases from V and 3 from J, leaving 14 bases between them. Per the germline V gene, CDR1 is SGHNT and CDR2 is YYREEE (reference sequence). The CDR3 totals 15 residues. In DNA, the CDR3 is TGTGCCAGCAGTGCAACCAGGTCGGACACCGGGGAGCTGTTTTTT. It specifies CASSATRSDTGELFF.

The chain links TRBV13 to TRBJ1-6, with D maybe TRBD1 (5 bases). Germline V gene sequence: CDR1 PRHDT, CDR2 FYEKMQ (reference sequence). This CDR3 spans 12 amino acids. V lost 2 bases to trimming and J lost 9 bases, with 5 bases between them. CDR3 nucleotides: TGTGCCAGCAGCTTAACAGGTTCACCCCTCCACTTT. Translated: CASSLTGSPLHF.